This T cell receptor beta chain emerged from a study of technical replicates of blood from several donors (dated by TCRdb to about 2017). Concerning this clone itself: Its antigen specificity is not known. No per-base quality is available; no much larger clone lies one base away.

To prepare the library, the immunoSEQ multiplex PCR assay was applied. TCRdb mirrors the immuneACCESS table, restricted to in-frame sequences. Some clones are absent from its copies; in checked studies, under half trace to an unresolved V gene, and the reason for the others is unknown. The sample includes tens of thousands of clones, with approximately 94% observed a single time. Together, the top ten hold approximately 0.4% of the sample. Sequencing input: T cells isolated from PBMCs. The TCR comes from a human donor in good health.

Here is the DNA: TGTGCCATCAGTGAGCGACGGGGAGCGAACACTGAAGCTTTCTTT. This codes for CAISERRGANTEAFF. The rearrangement joined TRBV10-3 to TRBJ1-1; confidence is insufficient to name the D gene. Reading from cysteine to phenylalanine, the CDR3 counts 15 amino acids. Only CDR3 DNA remains: 45 bases, in frame from the first base. Per the germline V gene, ENHRY is the CDR1 and SYGVKD is the CDR2. Cut back by 2 bases and 1 base, the V and J ends lie 11 bases apart.